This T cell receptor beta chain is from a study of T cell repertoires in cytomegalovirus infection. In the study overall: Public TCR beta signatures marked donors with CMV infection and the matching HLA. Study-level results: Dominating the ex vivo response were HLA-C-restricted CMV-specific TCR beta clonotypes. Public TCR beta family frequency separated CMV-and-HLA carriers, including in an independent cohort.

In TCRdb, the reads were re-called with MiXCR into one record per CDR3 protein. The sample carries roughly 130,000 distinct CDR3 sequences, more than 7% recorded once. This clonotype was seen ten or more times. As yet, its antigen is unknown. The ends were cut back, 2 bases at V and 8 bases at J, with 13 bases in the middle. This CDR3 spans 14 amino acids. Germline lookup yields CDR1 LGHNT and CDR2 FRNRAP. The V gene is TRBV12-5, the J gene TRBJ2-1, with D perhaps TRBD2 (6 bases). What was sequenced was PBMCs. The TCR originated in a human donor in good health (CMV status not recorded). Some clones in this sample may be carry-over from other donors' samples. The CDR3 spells CASGLPGLRDEQFF. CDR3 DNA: TGTGCTAGTGGTTTGCCGGGACTCCGGGATGAGCAGTTCTTC.